This TCR beta chain was sequenced during a study of T cell clonality in common variable immunodeficiency. Sequencing used immunoSEQ multiplex PCR; TCRdb keeps in-frame clones, though not all of them. The sample yields 80,000 or so clones, without any singletons. This clone has at least ten counts. The CDR3 is cut off 3 residues early in the read; its end comes from the germline J gene. Donors gave roughly 5 to 8 ml heparinized peripheral whole blood. This CDR3 is 12 amino acids long. Germline V gives CDR1 LNHDA, CDR2 SQIVND (reference sequence). This sequence was found in a person between 18 and 75 years old in good health. Sequencing used peripheral blood mononuclear cells. The V and J genes are TRBV19 and TRBJ2-4; TRBD1 aligns across 7 bases. CDR3 region: CASSYPGTDQYF. The DNA read from the CDR3 is TGTGCCAGTAGTTACCCGGGGACAGAT.